The 24 T cell receptor beta chains in this list originate from one sample, sequenced in a study of T cell changes during pregnancy in multiple sclerosis. The data were produced by immunoSEQ multiplex PCR, yet TCRdb's version contains in-frame clones alone and is incomplete. The data show roughly 52,000 clones, 85% to 95% seen once. Sequences were derived from CD8+ T cells from peripheral blood mononuclear cells, sampled in the third trimester of pregnancy. The origin of the receptors is a female donor with multiple sclerosis, enrolled in a pregnancy study.

The V call is TRBV13, the J call TRBJ2-1; TRBD2 matches at 11 bases. The trim removed 6 bases at V and 7 bases at J, leaving 11 bases unmatched. CDR3 length equals 16 residues. Germline lookup yields CDR1 PRHDT and CDR2 FYEKMQ (reference sequence). This CDR3 is CASRSLAGGNMNEQFF. The CDR3, as DNA: TGTGCCAGCAGAAGTCTAGCGGGAGGTAATATGAATGAGCAGTTCTTC.

CDR3 bases: TGTGCCAGCAGCTTAGGGATAAGCGGGAGCAACAATGAGCAGTTCTTC. Amino acid sequence: CASSLGISGSNNEQFF. The chain couples TRBV13 to TRBJ2-1; 8 positions match TRBD2. This CDR3 comprises 16 residues. CDR1 is PRHDT, CDR2 FYEKMQ, per germline (reference sequence). Trimming at V came to 0 bases and at J to 5 bases, leaving 6 bases not matched to a gene.

J is TRBJ2-7 and V is TRBV5-4; the D gene is possibly TRBD1 (5 bases). CDR3 length equals 13 residues. In germline, CDR1 is SGHNT, CDR2 YYREEE (reference sequence). V lost 2 bases to trimming and J lost 3 bases, with 9 bases between them. CDR3 DNA sequence: TGTGCCAGCAGCTTACAGGAAAACTACGAGCAGTACTTC. Protein sequence: CASSLQENYEQYF.

The chain carries TRBV7-3 and TRBJ2-2; possibly TRBD2 for D (7 bases). V lost 1 base and J lost 4, with 13 bases in between. Per germline, CDR1 SGHTA and CDR2 FQGTGA. The CDR3 spans 16 residues. CDR3 sequence reads: CASSLMGGQLTGELFF. In DNA form, the CDR3 reads TGTGCCAGCAGCTTAATGGGGGGGCAGCTCACCGGGGAGCTGTTTTTT. The variable domain in full, completed from reference TRBV7-3 and TRBJ2-2, reads GAGVSQTPSNKVTEKGKYVELRCDPISGHTALYWYRQSLGQGPEFLIYFQGTGAADDSGLPNDRFFAVRPEGSVSTLKIQRTERGDSAVYLCASSLMGGQLTGELFFGEGSRLTVL.

CDR3 sequence (DNA): TGTGCCAGCAGCCCCGTGAGGGCTACGCTCACAGATACGCAGTATTTT. This codes for CASSPVRATLTDTQYF. The V and J genes are TRBV28 and TRBJ2-3; D might be TRBD2 (5 bases). Germline V gives CDR1 MDHEN, CDR2 SYDVKM. Trimming pared 6 bases from V and 2 bases from J, leaving 18 bases between. This CDR3 comprises 16 residues.

DNA for the CDR3: TGTGCCACCGTAATCTTATTACAGTACAATGAGCAGTTCTTC. Translated: CATVILLQYNEQFF. This chain uses TRBV28 with TRBJ2-1; D gene uncertain. Germline CDR1 reads MDHEN; CDR2 reads SYDVKM. CDR3 length: 14 residues. V was shortened by 10 bases and J by 4 bases, with 17 bases between the two germline ends.

The CDR3 DNA reads TGTGCCAGCAGCTTGGGAGCGGGGGGGAACAATGAGCAGTTCTTC. Protein product: CASSLGAGGNNEQFF. The chain combines TRBV5-4 with TRBJ2-1; 10 bases fit TRBD2. CDR1 SGHNT and CDR2 YYREEE come from the germline V gene (reference sequence). J lost 5 bases, V lost 0 bases, and 2 bases had no gene match. The CDR3 is 15 amino acids.

The chain employs TRBV5-6 and TRBJ2-7; TRBD1 might be the D (5 bases). Between the trimmed V and J ends, which lost 3 bases and 4 bases, there was a span of 14 bases. CDR1 is SGHDT and CDR2 is YYEEEE in the germline V gene. This CDR3 is 14 amino acids long. This CDR3 reads CASSWGPSGYEQYF. The CDR3 DNA follows: TGTGCCAGCAGCTGGGGCCCCTCAGGGTACGAGCAGTACTTC.

The chain carries TRBV7-3 and TRBJ2-1; TRBD1 might be the D (5 bases). With 3 bases removed from V and 6 bases from J, the gap between germline ends came to 9 bases. Germline V gene data show CDR1 as SGHTA and CDR2 as FQGTGA. The CDR3 loop spans 13 amino acids. The CDR3 DNA sequence: TGTGCCAGCAGCTTCTGGGGCGGCAATGAGCAGTTCTTC. This codes for CASSFWGGNEQFF.

This CDR3 is CASSLAGGLSEQYF. Here the CDR3 DNA reads TGTGCCAGCAGTTTAGCGGGAGGTCTATCCGAGCAGTACTTC. The chain has TRBV27 and TRBJ2-7, with 8 nucleotides matching TRBD2. V was pared by 2 bases and J by 6 bases, with 6 bases of the junction left unmatched. The germline gives CDR1 MNHEY, CDR2 SMNVEV (reference sequence). The length of the CDR3 is 14 residues.

V and J are TRBV4-2 and TRBJ2-1, with TRBD2 matching over 8 bases. CDR1 and CDR2 (germline): LGHNA, YNFKEQ. CDR3 length: 15 amino acids. J gave up 8 bases and V 1 base, and 7 bases lay outside the gene matches. Written as DNA, the CDR3 is TGTGCCAGCAGCCAAGGCCAGCGGGAGTCGCATGAGCAGTTCTTC. This translates into CASSQGQRESHEQFF.

The chain carries TRBV18 and TRBJ2-7; 7 bases fit TRBD1. CDR1 and CDR2 (germline): KGHSH, LQKENI. The trim removed 1 base at V and 4 bases at J, leaving 7 bases unmatched. This CDR3 has 15 residues. The CDR3 is CASSPQRGRVYEQYF. CDR3 in DNA: TGTGCCAGCTCACCACAAAGGGGGCGAGTTTACGAGCAGTACTTC.

This clone was recorded once. This rearrangement joins TRBV9 to TRBJ2-3; 7 bases line up with TRBD1. The V gene's germline CDR1 is SGDLS and CDR2 YYNGEE. The CDR3 extends over 16 amino acids. V lost 3 bases to trimming and J lost 3 bases; unmatched junction nucleotides: 10. The CDR3 region is CASSAWDSRYTDTQYF. For the CDR3, the DNA is TGTGCCAGCAGCGCCTGGGACAGCAGATATACAGATACGCAGTATTTT.

This chain connects TRBV6-5 to TRBJ1-2; maybe TRBD1 (6 bases). CDR3 length equals 14 residues. V gave up 6 bases and J gave up 4 bases, with 15 bases separating them. Germline CDR1 reads MNHEY; CDR2 reads SVGAGI. The CDR3, as DNA: TGTGCCAGCAGCGAGAACAGGGCCGCCTATGGCTACACCTTC. This codes for CASSENRAAYGYTF.

The CDR3, as DNA: TGTGCCAGCAGTGACGAGGAGAGCGGATCATACAATGAGCAGTTCTTC. This gives the protein CASSDEESGSYNEQFF. The chain combines TRBV6-4 with TRBJ2-1, with D perhaps matching TRBD2 (5 bases). The CDR3 totals 16 residues. V dropped 2 bases and J dropped 4 bases, with 15 bases sitting between them. CDR1 MRHNA and CDR2 SNTAGT come from the germline V gene.

V and J are TRBV13 and TRBJ1-5, with D possibly matching TRBD1 (6 bases). This CDR3 has 12 amino acids. Germline V gene sequence: CDR1 PRHDT, CDR2 FYEKMQ (reference sequence). V lost 5 bases to trimming and J lost 6 bases, with 8 bases between them. This chain's CDR3 is CASSKQGQPQHF. The CDR3 DNA is TGTGCCAGCAGCAAACAGGGTCAGCCCCAGCATTTT.

The chain uses TRBV5-1 and TRBJ2-7, with 9 bases matching TRBD2. Trimming took 2 bases from V and 4 from J; bases not matched to a gene: 13. The CDR3 covers 17 residues. Germline loops: CDR1 SGHRS, CDR2 YFSETQ. CDR3 coding DNA: TGCGCCAGCAGCTTTGCCCCACTAGCGGGTGAAGGGTACGAGCAGTACTTC. Protein product: CASSFAPLAGEGYEQYF.

The gene calls are TRBV29-1 and TRBJ1-2; 7 bases fit TRBD1. This CDR3 spans 11 amino acids. Germline V CDR1 and CDR2: SQVTM, ANQGSEA. Germline trimming cut 8 bases from V and 2 bases from J; bases unmatched to any gene: 2. The CDR3 spells CSLQGNYGYTF. The DNA for the CDR3 is TGCAGCCTACAGGGGAACTATGGCTACACCTTC.

The chain employs TRBV4-3 and TRBJ1-5, with D perhaps matching TRBD1 (5 bases). The germline V and J ends were trimmed by 0 bases and 4 bases, with 13 bases remaining between them. There are 16 residues in the CDR3. Looked up from germline, CDR1 is LGHNA and CDR2 is YSLEER. CDR3 amino acids: CASSQDQGSGNQPQHF. DNA for the CDR3: TGCGCCAGCAGCCAAGATCAGGGAAGTGGAAATCAGCCCCAGCATTTT.

This rearrangement joins TRBV2 to TRBJ1-4, with D possibly matching TRBD1 (5 bases). Trimming stripped 6 bases from V and 5 bases from J, with 13 bases between. The CDR3 totals 14 residues. The germline gives CDR1 SNHLY, CDR2 FYNNEI. The chain's CDR3 is CASRTDPGNEKLFF. The CDR3 DNA follows: TGTGCCAGCAGGACGGACCCAGGGAATGAAAAACTGTTTTTT.

The CDR3 loop reads CASTPTTGQGGELFF. CDR3 bases: TGTGCCAGCACCCCCACGACCGGGCAGGGCGGGGAGCTGTTTTTT. The chain combines TRBV6-6 with TRBJ2-2, with D perhaps TRBD1 (5 bases). V lost 7 bases and J 7 bases, leaving 19 bases between the germline ends. The V gene's germline CDR1 is MNHNY and CDR2 SVGAGI (reference sequence). The CDR3 totals 15 residues.

This clone was detected only once. The V call is TRBV28, the J call TRBJ2-4; D gene ambiguous. The CDR3 runs to 14 residues. V gave up 6 bases and J gave up 0 bases, with 9 bases separating them. Germline-derived CDR1 and CDR2 are MDHEN and SYDVKM. The CDR3 DNA follows: TGTGCCAGCAGACCTACTCTAGCCAAAAACATTCAGTACTTC. Amino acids: CASRPTLAKNIQYF.

This sequence joins TRBV5-6 and TRBJ1-4; D not certain. V dropped 4 bases and J dropped 8 bases, with 15 bases sitting between them. This CDR3 has 14 amino acids. CDR1 SGHDT and CDR2 YYEEEE come from the germline V gene. CDR3 amino acids: CASSAPGFYEKLFF. In DNA, the CDR3 is TGTGCCAGCAGCGCCCCCGGGTTTTACGAAAAACTGTTTTTT.

The chain is built from TRBV2 and TRBJ2-5; D not certain. This CDR3 region has 16 residues. Trimming removed 3 bases from V and 0 bases from J, with 14 bases in between. Germline assignment: CDR1 SNHLY and CDR2 FYNNEI. The CDR3: CASSDEKRFNQETQYF. The CDR3 DNA follows: TGTGCCAGCAGTGACGAGAAGAGATTCAACCAAGAGACCCAGTACTTC.